Below are 19 T cell receptor beta chains sequenced from a single sample in a study of cytomegalovirus exposure and HLA in healthy donors. PCR amplification relied on 60 Vbeta primers (plus 13 Jbeta primers). The data were produced by immunoSEQ multiplex PCR, yet TCRdb's version contains in-frame clones alone and is incomplete. The sample consists of over 150,000 clones, 80% to 90% of them appearing once. Material: PBMCs. The receptors come from a girl aged 2-10 years in good health and CMV-seropositive.

The genes are TRBV30 and TRBJ1-3; D call uncertain. CDR1 is GTSNPN, CDR2 SVGIG, per germline (reference sequence). The CDR3 loop spans 14 amino acids. Trimming cost V 3 bases and J 0 bases, with 9 bases left between them. CDR3 sequence: CAWRRGVSGNTIYF. CDR3 DNA: TGTGCCTGGAGACGCGGGGTCTCTGGAAACACCATATATTTT.

V usage is TRBV27 and J usage is TRBJ2-2, with 9 bases fitting TRBD1. Germline CDR1 reads MNHEY; CDR2 reads SMNVEV (reference sequence). With V trimmed by 6 bases and J by 3 bases, 11 bases remained unmatched. The CDR3 extends over 17 amino acids. Here the CDR3 DNA reads TGTGCCAGCAGGTTCTCACAGGGGGCAGGACACACCGGGGAGCTGTTTTTT. Translating gives CASRFSQGAGHTGELFF.

The chain employs TRBV5-4 and TRBJ1-2; a weak D match, TRBD1 (5 bases). V dropped 3 bases and J dropped 12 bases, with 21 bases sitting between them. The CDR3 covers 14 residues. CDR1 is SGHNT and CDR2 is YYREEE in the germline V gene (reference sequence). CDR3 DNA: TGTGCCAGCAGCTCCAACCTTATAACAGGCCGGGACACCTTC. It is translated as CASSSNLITGRDTF.

This chain uses TRBV30 with TRBJ2-7; D perhaps matches TRBD2 (6 bases). The CDR3 contains 15 residues. Germline assignment: CDR1 GTSNPN and CDR2 SVGIG (reference sequence). Trimming left V 0 bases short and J 4 bases short, with 16 bases between. The CDR3 coding sequence is TGTGCCTGGAGTGTAGGGCTAGCGCGACAGTACGAGCAGTACTTC. Protein: CAWSVGLARQYEQYF.

The V and J genes are TRBV5-1 and TRBJ2-5; TRBD2 aligns across 7 bases. V gave up 0 bases and J gave up 1 base; unmatched junction bases: 6. The CDR3 extends over 16 amino acids. The germline V gene encodes CDR1 SGHRS and CDR2 YFSETQ. DNA for the CDR3: TGCGCCAGCAGCTTGGGGGGTAGCGGGCCCCAAGAGACCCAGTACTTC. Amino acid sequence: CASSLGGSGPQETQYF. Full variable domain (remainder filled in from reference TRBV5-1 and TRBJ2-5): KAGVTQTPRYLIKTRGQQVTLSCSPISGHRSVSWYQQTPGQGLQFLFEYFSETQRNKGNFPGRFSGRQFSNSRSEMNVSTLELGDSALYLCASSLGGSGPQETQYFGPGTRLLVL.

The rearrangement links TRBV30 to TRBJ2-7; 7 positions agree with TRBD2. Germline-derived CDR1 and CDR2 are GTSNPN and SVGIG (reference sequence). The CDR3 extends over 14 amino acids. Trimming took 4 bases from V and 0 from J; bases not matched to a gene: 6. Here the CDR3 reads CAWTSERDSYEQYF. The DNA of the CDR3 is TGTGCCTGGACGTCCGAGCGGGACTCCTACGAGCAGTACTTC.

The chain has TRBV7-8 and TRBJ1-5; TRBD1 might be the D (6 bases). Trimming left V 1 base short and J 7 bases short, with 14 bases between. Germline loops: CDR1 SGHVS, CDR2 FQNEAQ. CDR3 length: 15 amino acids. The DNA of the CDR3 is TGTGCCAGCAGCTTAGAAACAGGGATATGGCAGCCCCAGCATTTT. Residues: CASSLETGIWQPQHF.

J is TRBJ1-1 and V is TRBV11-2, with 8 bases aligning to TRBD1. The V gene's germline CDR1 is SGHAT and CDR2 FQNNGV. V shed 4 bases, J shed 3 bases, and the junction held 1 base outside the gene matches. This CDR3 is 13 amino acids long. In nucleotides, the CDR3 is TGTGCCAGCAGCTCGACAGGGGACACTGAAGCTTTCTTT. Its protein product is CASSSTGDTEAFF.

The chain is built from TRBV11-2 and TRBJ1-4; the D gene is possibly TRBD1 (5 bases). Trimming took off 6 bases at V and 5 bases at J, with 16 bases between the two ends. In germline, CDR1 is SGHAT, CDR2 FQNNGV. This CDR3 has 15 amino acids. CDR3 amino acids: CASSPFGGENEKLFF. The CDR3 bases are TGTGCCAGCAGTCCCTTTGGGGGGGAAAATGAAAAACTGTTTTTT.

The V gene is TRBV29-1, the J gene TRBJ1-2, with TRBD1 identical over 7 bases. The CDR3 has 14 residues. Germline lookup yields CDR1 SQVTM and CDR2 ANQGSEA. V gave up 1 base and J gave up 7 bases; unmatched junction bases: 9. The DNA for the CDR3 is TGCAGCGTTGAAGGACAGGGAGGCTGGGGTGGCTACACCTTC. It translates to CSVEGQGGWGGYTF.

The chain couples TRBV5-6 to TRBJ2-7; weak D call: TRBD1 (6 bases). The CDR3 consists of 15 residues. V was clipped by 6 bases and J by 2 bases, with 18 bases between them. CDR1 is SGHDT and CDR2 is YYEEEE in the germline V gene. The chain's CDR3 is CASTRYRVSTYEQYF. As DNA, the CDR3 is TGTGCCAGCACCCGATACAGGGTATCGACCTACGAGCAGTACTTC. The full variable domain, in which reference TRBV5-6 and TRBJ2-7 provide the parts outside the CDR3, is DAGVTQSPTHLIKTRGQQVTLRCSPKSGHDTVSWYQQALGQGPQFIFQYYEEEERQRGNFPDRFSGHQFPNYSSELNVNALLLGDSALYLCASTRYRVSTYEQYFGPGTRLTVT.

The chain combines TRBV6-5 with TRBJ2-5; no firm D call. This CDR3 has 13 residues. The ends were cut back, 4 bases at V and 7 bases at J, with 13 bases in the middle. Germline CDR1 is MNHEY and CDR2 is SVGAGI. The CDR3 DNA is TGTGCCAGCAGTTCGAAGAGCTCTTGGACCCAGTACTTC. Translating it yields CASSSKSSWTQYF.

The V gene is TRBV5-8, the J gene TRBJ1-5; D gene unclear. The CDR3 runs 15 residues. Looked up from germline, CDR1 is SGHTS and CDR2 is YDEGEE. The V end was cut by 1 base, the J end by 1 base, with 9 bases between. Here the CDR3 DNA reads TGTGCCAGCAGCTTGTATGAGGGAAGCAATCAGCCCCAGCATTTT. Protein product: CASSLYEGSNQPQHF.

This chain joins TRBV16 and TRBJ1-1; no clear D gene. The CDR3 has 13 residues. CDR1 and CDR2 from the germline V gene are KGHSY and FQNENV. The germline V and J ends were trimmed by 0 bases and 3 bases, with 5 bases remaining between them. In DNA form, the CDR3 reads TGTGCCAGCAGCCAATCCCAGTACACTGAAGCTTTCTTT. This translates into CASSQSQYTEAFF.

This sequence joins TRBV4-1 and TRBJ2-5, with 10 bases matching TRBD2. This CDR3 is built from 16 residues. CDR1 and CDR2 from the germline V gene are MGHRA and YSYEKL. Trimming at V came to 1 base and at J to 1 base, leaving 3 bases not matched to a gene. The CDR3 loop is CASSQGTSGAQETQYF. CDR3 bases: TGCGCCAGCAGCCAAGGGACTAGCGGAGCCCAAGAGACCCAGTACTTC.

This chain links TRBV27 with TRBJ1-6, with D possibly matching TRBD1 (5 bases). Germline CDR1 and CDR2: MNHEY and SMNVEV (reference sequence). The CDR3 length is 12 residues. V gave up 3 bases and J gave up 10 bases, with 7 bases separating them. CDR3 sequence (DNA): TGTGCCAGCAGTTTCAGGGCGTCACCCCTCCACTTT. It yields the protein CASSFRASPLHF.

V and J are TRBV5-4 and TRBJ2-3, with D perhaps matching TRBD2 (6 bases). The CDR3 covers 13 residues. Germline lookup yields CDR1 SGHNT and CDR2 YYREEE (reference sequence). V lost 2 bases and J 5 bases, leaving 9 bases between the germline ends. CDR3 loop: CASSFSSVDTQYF. CDR3 coding DNA: TGTGCCAGCAGCTTTTCTAGCGTAGATACGCAGTATTTT.

This clone has only one observation. The chain combines TRBV5-4 with TRBJ2-1; 7 bases fit TRBD2. V was pared by 9 bases and J by 7 bases, with 10 bases of the junction left unmatched. There are 13 residues in the CDR3. Germline loops: CDR1 SGHNT, CDR2 YYREEE (reference sequence). CDR3 protein: CAISTRTRNEQFF. The CDR3 coding sequence is TGTGCCATCTCAACCAGGACTAGGAATGAGCAGTTCTTC.

The chain is built from TRBV5-1 and TRBJ1-2, with D unresolved. CDR3 length: 15 amino acids. Per the germline V gene, CDR1 is SGHRS and CDR2 is YFSETQ. V dropped 4 bases and J dropped 4 bases, with 17 bases sitting between them. The CDR3 DNA follows: TGCGCCAGCAGCCCGTTGGGTGGGAGACTCTATGGCTACACCTTC. Encoded protein: CASSPLGGRLYGYTF.